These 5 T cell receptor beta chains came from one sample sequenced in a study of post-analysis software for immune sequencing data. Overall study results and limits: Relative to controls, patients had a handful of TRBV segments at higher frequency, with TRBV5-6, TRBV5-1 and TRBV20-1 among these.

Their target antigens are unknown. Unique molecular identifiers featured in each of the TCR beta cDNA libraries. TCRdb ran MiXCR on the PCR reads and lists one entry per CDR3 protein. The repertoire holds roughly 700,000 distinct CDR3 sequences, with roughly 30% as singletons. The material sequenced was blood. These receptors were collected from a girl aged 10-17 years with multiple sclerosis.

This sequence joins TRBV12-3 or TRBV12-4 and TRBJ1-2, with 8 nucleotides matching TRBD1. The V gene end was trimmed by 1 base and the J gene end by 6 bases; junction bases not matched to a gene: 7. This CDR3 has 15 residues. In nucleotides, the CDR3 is TGTGCCAGCAGTTTAGGCCAGGGGGCTTCCCATGGCTACACCTTC. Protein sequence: CASSLGQGASHGYTF.

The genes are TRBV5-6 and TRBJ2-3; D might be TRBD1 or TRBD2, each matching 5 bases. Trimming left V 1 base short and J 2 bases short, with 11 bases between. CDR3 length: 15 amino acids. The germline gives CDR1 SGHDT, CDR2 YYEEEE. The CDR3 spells CASSLWDPYTDTQYF. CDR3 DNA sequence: TGTGCCAGCAGCTTGTGGGACCCCTACACAGATACGCAGTATTTT. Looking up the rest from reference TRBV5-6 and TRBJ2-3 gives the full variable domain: DAGVTQSPTHLIKTRGQQVTLRCSPKSGHDTVSWYQQALGQGPQFIFQYYEEEERQRGNFPDRFSGHQFPNYSSELNVNALLLGDSALYLCASSLWDPYTDTQYFGPGTRLTVL.

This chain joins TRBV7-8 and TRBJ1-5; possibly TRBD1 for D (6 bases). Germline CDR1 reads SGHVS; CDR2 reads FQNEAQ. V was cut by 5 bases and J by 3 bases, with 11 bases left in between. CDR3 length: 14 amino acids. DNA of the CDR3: TGTGCCAGCAGCCCGGGGGGGCTCAATCAGCCCCAGCATTTT. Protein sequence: CASSPGGLNQPQHF.

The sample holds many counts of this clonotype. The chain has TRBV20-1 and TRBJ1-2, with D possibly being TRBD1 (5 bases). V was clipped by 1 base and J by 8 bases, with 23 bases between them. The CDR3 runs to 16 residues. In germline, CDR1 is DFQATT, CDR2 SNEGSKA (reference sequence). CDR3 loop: CSARGGGLAVGLGYTF. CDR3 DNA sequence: TGCAGTGCTAGAGGCGGGGGGTTGGCCGTGGGACTCGGCTACACCTTC.

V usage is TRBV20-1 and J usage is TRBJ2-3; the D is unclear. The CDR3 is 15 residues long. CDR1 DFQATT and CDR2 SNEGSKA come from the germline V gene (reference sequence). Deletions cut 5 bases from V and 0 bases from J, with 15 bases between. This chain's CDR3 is CSAAPSPASTDTQYF. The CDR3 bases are TGCAGTGCTGCCCCGAGTCCAGCTAGCACAGATACGCAGTATTTT.